Listed here are 28 T cell receptor beta chains from one sample, sequenced in a study of blood T cells in healthy people across ages. Alongside a J-beta primer mix, a sample-barcoded 5' primer served in a second PCR lasting about 7 to 11 cycles. TCRdb re-called the 5' RACE reads with MiXCR, one entry per CDR3 protein. The sample includes hundreds of thousands of distinct CDR3 sequences, roughly three fifths of them seen just once. The sequenced sample consisted of blood. The receptors come from a man between 40 and 49 years old in good health.

V gene TRBV6-2 or TRBV6-3 combines with J gene TRBJ2-6; a weak D match, TRBD1 (5 bases). CDR3 length: 16 amino acids. Trimming stripped 2 bases from V and 1 base from J, with 9 bases between. Germline values: CDR1 MNHEY, CDR2 SVGEGT. Here the CDR3 reads CASSYPPGSGANVLTF. The CDR3 DNA follows: TGTGCCAGCAGTTACCCCCCAGGGTCTGGGGCCAACGTCCTGACTTTC.

This clonotype was counted many times. The genes are TRBV7-2 and TRBJ2-7, with D unclear. Per the germline V gene, CDR1 is SGHTA and CDR2 is FQGNSA. The CDR3 runs 16 residues. The V end was cut by 1 base, the J end by 0 bases, with 13 bases between. For the CDR3, the DNA is TGTGCCAGCAGCTTAGGAGTGTCCGAAACCTCCTACGAGCAGTACTTC. Translating it yields CASSLGVSETSYEQYF. Combining the CDR3 with reference TRBV7-2 and TRBJ2-7 gives the whole variable domain GAGVSQSPSNKVTEKGKDVELRCDPISGHTALYWYRQSLGQGLEFLIYFQGNSAPDKSGLPSDRFSAERTGGSVSTLTIQRTQQEDSAVYLCASSLGVSETSYEQYFGPGTRLTVT.

The V gene is TRBV11-2, the J gene TRBJ2-5; a weak D match, TRBD1 (6 bases). The CDR3 covers 12 residues. From germline, CDR1 is SGHAT and CDR2 FQNNGV. V lost 7 bases and J lost 7, with 13 bases in between. For the CDR3, the DNA is TGTGCCAGCAACTTGGGGGCGGGGACCCAGTACTTC. Residues: CASNLGAGTQYF.

The chain is built from TRBV10-3 and TRBJ2-3; TRBD1 might be the D (6 bases). V lost 7 bases to trimming and J lost 4 bases, with 18 bases between them. This CDR3 region has 15 residues. Germline lookup yields CDR1 ENHRY and CDR2 SYGVKD. CDR3 region: CAIIDQGRGADTQYF. CDR3 in DNA: TGTGCCATCATCGACCAGGGCAGGGGTGCAGATACGCAGTATTTT.

The chain is built from TRBV15 and TRBJ2-7; 7 nucleotides line up with TRBD2. The V gene end was trimmed by 6 bases and the J gene end by 6 bases; junction bases not matched to a gene: 14. CDR1 LNHNV and CDR2 YYDKDF come from the germline V gene (reference sequence). The CDR3 consists of 15 residues. CDR3 in amino acids: CATRVTSVNFGEQYF. CDR3 nucleotides: TGTGCCACCAGGGTAACTAGCGTGAACTTTGGCGAGCAGTACTTC.

The chain employs TRBV4-1 and TRBJ1-1; TRBD1 matches at 9 bases. The V gene end was trimmed by 3 bases and the J gene end by 8 bases; junction bases not matched to a gene: 7. The germline V gene encodes CDR1 MGHRA and CDR2 YSYEKL. This CDR3 comprises 14 residues. CDR3 residues: CASSHLTGGREAFF. CDR3 sequence (DNA): TGCGCCAGCAGCCACCTGACAGGGGGACGCGAAGCTTTCTTT.

The J gene is TRBJ1-1, the V gene TRBV28; 9 nucleotides align to TRBD1. Germline V CDR1 and CDR2: MDHEN, SYDVKM. CDR3 size: 14 residues. The V and J ends lost 6 bases and 6 bases, in that order; junction bases with no gene match: 8. CDR3 in amino acids: CASSDTTGGPEAFF. CDR3 DNA: TGTGCCAGCAGCGATACCACAGGGGGCCCTGAAGCTTTCTTT.

This clonotype showed up just once. The CDR3 nucleotides are TGTGCCAGCAGTTACTGGGGGGAGGAGCAGTTCTTC. Amino acids: CASSYWGEEQFF. The chain links TRBV6-2 or TRBV6-3 to TRBJ2-1; possible D gene TRBD2, 6 bases. This CDR3 is built from 12 residues. Germline CDR1 MNHEY, CDR2 SVGEGT. Trimming stripped 1 base from V and 10 bases from J, with 8 bases between.

V usage is TRBV12-3 or TRBV12-4 and J usage is TRBJ2-3; D gene ambiguous. Trimming took 5 bases from V and 4 from J, leaving 13 bases between them. This CDR3 has 14 residues. The CDR3 region is CASSLAVSADTQYF. The CDR3 DNA sequence: TGTGCCAGCAGTCTCGCAGTGTCCGCAGATACGCAGTATTTT.

The chain combines TRBV4-2 with TRBJ2-3, with TRBD2 matching over 9 bases. The trim removed 2 bases at V and 5 bases at J, leaving 8 bases unmatched. This CDR3 contains 16 residues. Germline CDR1 is LGHNA and CDR2 is YNFKEQ. CDR3 residues: CASSQWGGRAEDTQYF. Written as DNA, the CDR3 is TGTGCCAGCAGCCAATGGGGCGGGAGGGCTGAAGATACGCAGTATTTT.

This clonotype has only a few counts. The rearrangement links TRBV3-1 to TRBJ1-5; D is ambiguous. The CDR3 has 16 residues. The V and J ends lost 1 base and 0 bases respectively, with 10 bases between them. CDR1 LGHDT and CDR2 YNNKEL come from the germline V gene (reference sequence). The CDR3 bases are TGTGCCAGCAGCCAAGGTTTCGGTAATAGCAATCAGCCCCAGCATTTT. It yields the protein CASSQGFGNSNQPQHF.

This CDR3 reads CASSPMTGATETQFF. CDR3 nucleotide sequence: TGTGCCAGCAGCCCAATGACAGGGGCGACGGAGACCCAGTTCTTC. The chain combines TRBV5-6 with TRBJ2-1, with TRBD1 matching over 8 bases. V was pared by 4 bases and J by 13 bases, with 16 bases of the junction left unmatched. The germline V gene has CDR1 SGHDT and CDR2 YYEEEE. The CDR3 extends over 15 amino acids.

The chain has TRBV27 and TRBJ2-5; 7 bases match TRBD1. V was clipped by 6 bases and J by 5 bases; unmatched bases: 9. This CDR3 contains 14 residues. Germline loops: CDR1 MNHEY, CDR2 SMNVEV (reference sequence). The CDR3 is CASRPTGARETQYF. CDR3 nucleotide sequence: TGTGCCAGCAGACCAACAGGGGCGCGGGAGACCCAGTACTTC.

The J gene is TRBJ1-2, the V gene TRBV28; no clear D gene. Germline assignment: CDR1 MDHEN and CDR2 SYDVKM. Trimming cost V 3 bases and J 8 bases, with 7 bases left between them. There are 11 residues in the CDR3. The CDR3: CASSFDLGYTF. The CDR3 nucleotides read TGTGCCAGCAGTTTCGACCTGGGCTACACCTTC.

The gene calls are TRBV11-3 and TRBJ2-7; 7 nucleotides match TRBD2. The CDR3 is made up of 14 amino acids. V shed 4 bases and J 3 bases; nucleotides not matched to a gene: 6. CDR1 and CDR2 from the germline V gene are SGHNT and YENEEA. The CDR3 nucleotides read TGTGCCAGCAGCTCCCCCCGGACTAGCTACGAGCAGTACTTC. Amino acid sequence: CASSSPRTSYEQYF.

The chain combines TRBV5-1 with TRBJ2-2; no clear D gene. Trimming took 0 bases from V and 2 from J, leaving 5 bases between them. Germline V gene lookup returns CDR1 SGHRS and CDR2 YFSETQ. This CDR3 spans 14 amino acids. The CDR3 bases are TGCGCCAGCAGCTTGGCTTTAAACACCGGGGAGCTGTTTTTT. Its translation: CASSLALNTGELFF.

This clonotype was seen only a few times. The chain combines TRBV10-3 with TRBJ1-1; no clear D. The CDR3 totals 14 residues. Germline V gene sequence: CDR1 ENHRY, CDR2 SYGVKD. V lost 2 bases to trimming and J lost 2 bases, with 9 bases between them. CDR3 in amino acids: CAISETKFNTEAFF. DNA for the CDR3: TGTGCCATCAGTGAGACAAAATTTAACACTGAAGCTTTCTTT.

This clonotype was picked up a small number of times. The chain combines TRBV11-2 with TRBJ2-5; D is possibly TRBD2 (5 bases). Germline values: CDR1 SGHAT, CDR2 FQNNGV. Trimming removed 1 base at V and 0 bases at J, with 24 bases between. This CDR3 contains 20 residues. For the CDR3, the DNA is TGTGCCAGCAGCTTAGGCCGTAGGCTCTTAGCGACAAACCACCAAGAGACCCAGTACTTC. Translating it yields CASSLGRRLLATNHQETQYF.

This rearrangement joins TRBV3-1 to TRBJ1-1, with D uncertain. Per germline, CDR1 LGHDT and CDR2 YNNKEL (reference sequence). The CDR3 has 12 amino acids. V was cut by 4 bases and J by 9 bases, with 12 bases left in between. In DNA, the CDR3 is TGTGCCAGCAGCCTCCTGAGCTCTCAAGCTTTCTTT. This translates into CASSLLSSQAFF.

This clonotype came up once. CDR3 bases: TGCAGTGCTAGGGGCAGGGTCGGCGCTGCTGGGGCCAACGTCCTGACTTTC. This codes for CSARGRVGAAGANVLTF. This sequence joins TRBV20-1 and TRBJ2-6; TRBD1 might be the D (5 bases). CDR3 length: 17 residues. V lost 3 bases and J lost 2, with 17 bases in between. In germline, CDR1 is DFQATT, CDR2 SNEGSKA (reference sequence).

The chain couples TRBV11-2 to TRBJ1-6; D is ambiguous. Trimming removed 5 bases at V and 7 bases at J, with 18 bases between. From germline, CDR1 is SGHAT and CDR2 FQNNGV. CDR3 length: 16 residues. The CDR3: CASSEPDRAKNSPLHF. In DNA form, the CDR3 reads TGTGCCAGCAGCGAACCAGACCGGGCCAAAAATTCACCCCTCCACTTT.

The chain couples TRBV12-3 or TRBV12-4 to TRBJ1-6; 7 nucleotides match TRBD1. The CDR3 consists of 13 residues. V trimming: 3 bases; J trimming: 12 bases; junction bases outside the gene matches: 5. DNA of the CDR3: TGTGCCAGCAGTTTGGGGCAGGGGGGACCCCTCCACTTT. It specifies CASSLGQGGPLHF.

This chain joins TRBV2 and TRBJ1-1; D ambiguous. Germline loops: CDR1 SNHLY, CDR2 FYNNEI. The CDR3 is 11 amino acids. Trimming left V 8 bases short and J 2 bases short, with 6 bases between. For the CDR3, the DNA is TGTGCCAGCCTCAGAAACACTGAAGCTTTCTTT. Encoded protein: CASLRNTEAFF.

This clonotype was detected a few times. The chain uses TRBV7-9 and TRBJ2-7, with 10 bases aligning to TRBD2. From germline, CDR1 is SEHNR and CDR2 FQNEAQ (reference sequence). The CDR3 totals 18 residues. After removal of 4 bases from V and 4 bases from J, the junction contained 16 bases not matched to a gene. CDR3 sequence (DNA): TGTGCCAGCAGCTCCTCCCGGACAGGGAGGACTAGCGGTTACGAGCAGTACTTC. It translates to CASSSSRTGRTSGYEQYF.

The V gene is TRBV7-2, the J gene TRBJ2-5; D unclear. Germline CDR1 and CDR2: SGHTA and FQGNSA. With 2 bases removed from V and 5 bases from J, the gap between germline ends came to 18 bases. The CDR3 is 16 residues long. The CDR3 protein is CASSLQHAPLGETQYF. DNA for the CDR3: TGTGCCAGCAGCTTACAACACGCTCCCCTTGGTGAGACCCAGTACTTC. Full variable domain (outside the CDR3, taken from reference TRBV7-2 and TRBJ2-5): GAGVSQSPSNKVTEKGKDVELRCDPISGHTALYWYRQSLGQGLEFLIYFQGNSAPDKSGLPSDRFSAERTGGSVSTLTIQRTQQEDSAVYLCASSLQHAPLGETQYFGPGTRLLVL.

This clonotype was seen only a few times. V and J are TRBV25-1 and TRBJ2-1; 8 nucleotides line up with TRBD1. CDR1 MGHDK and CDR2 SYGVNS come from the germline V gene. This CDR3 comprises 17 residues. The J segment lost 6 bases and the V segment lost 4 bases, leaving 14 bases of the junction unmatched. CDR3 loop: CASSVVRQGLWGNEQFF. The CDR3 DNA is TGTGCCAGCAGTGTAGTCCGACAGGGGCTGTGGGGCAATGAGCAGTTCTTC. Full variable domain (outside the CDR3, taken from reference TRBV25-1 and TRBJ2-1): EADIYQTPRYLVIGTGKKITLECSQTMGHDKMYWYQQDPGMELHLIHYSYGVNSTEKGDLSSESTVSRIRTEHFPLTLESARPSHTSQYLCASSVVRQGLWGNEQFFGPGTRLTVL.

The genes are TRBV7-2 and TRBJ1-5; no definite D call. Germline CDR1 is SGHTA and CDR2 is FQGNSA. CDR3 length: 14 residues. The V and J ends lost 1 base and 8 bases respectively, with 12 bases between them. This chain's CDR3 is CASSLGWVLEPQHF. In nucleotides, the CDR3 is TGTGCCAGCAGCTTAGGTTGGGTTTTGGAGCCCCAGCATTTT.

The chain carries TRBV9 and TRBJ2-1; D gene ambiguous. The CDR3 spans 15 residues. Germline V gene data show CDR1 as SGDLS and CDR2 as YYNGEE. Trimming cost V 0 bases and J 0 bases, with 7 bases left between them. The CDR3 coding sequence is TGTGCCAGCAGCGTAGAAGTTTTCTCCTACAATGAGCAGTTCTTC. Protein: CASSVEVFSYNEQFF.